Below, 32 T cell receptor beta chains from the same sample are listed, as sequenced in a study of post-analysis software for immune sequencing data. The library was made from cDNA and included unique molecular identifiers. TCRdb reanalysed the PCR reads using MiXCR and keeps one entry per CDR3 protein. The top ten hold more than 1.5% of the sample, which has roughly 580,000 distinct CDR3 sequences, roughly 46% seen once. These receptors' antigens are unknown. Findings and caveats of the study: Controls showed lower frequencies than patients for five TRBV segments, and TRBV5-6, TRBV5-1 and TRBV20-1 were among these.

Sequenced input: blood. Receptors originate from a girl aged 5-17 years with multiple sclerosis.

J is TRBJ2-7 and V is TRBV10-3; D may match TRBD1 or TRBD2 (5 bases each). Germline V CDR1 and CDR2: ENHRY, SYGVKD. This CDR3 is built from 14 residues. V was pared by 3 bases and J by 6 bases, with 15 bases between. CDR3 amino acids: CAISERSGTLEQYF. CDR3 bases: TGTGCCATCAGTGAACGAAGTGGGACCCTCGAGCAGTACTTC.

This clonotype appeared once. The chain has TRBV12-3 or TRBV12-4 and TRBJ1-5; TRBD1 agrees at 8 bases. The CDR3 is 14 amino acids. V was pared by 6 bases and J by 2 bases, with 3 bases of the junction left unmatched. CDR3 in DNA: TGTGCCAGCAGAGTACAGGGGGGCAATCAGCCCCAGCATTTT. This translates into CASRVQGGNQPQHF.

This chain joins TRBV7-2 and TRBJ2-4; D perhaps matches TRBD1 (6 bases). The end of the DNA is better explained by TRBJ2-7, so the J call may be wrong. CDR3 size: 16 residues. CDR1 SGHTA and CDR2 FQGNSA come from the germline V gene. The CDR3 region has the DNA TGTGCCAGCAGCTTAGGAGGCAGGGGCGGCACCTACGAGCAGTACTTC. Its translation is CASSLGGRGGTYEQYF.

This clonotype was recorded a few times. The rearrangement joins TRBV9 to TRBJ1-1; 9 bases agree with TRBD1. The V gene end was trimmed by 2 bases and the J gene end by 0 bases; junction bases not matched to a gene: 5. The CDR3 contains 16 residues. Germline assignment: CDR1 SGDLS and CDR2 YYNGEE. This CDR3 reads CASSVLTGGMNTEAFF. Here the CDR3 DNA reads TGTGCCAGCAGCGTTTTAACAGGGGGCATGAACACTGAAGCTTTCTTT.

The chain has TRBV4-1 and TRBJ2-1, with 8 bases identical to TRBD2. V was pared by 1 base and J by 4 bases, with 6 bases of the junction left unmatched. The CDR3 is made up of 16 amino acids. Germline V lookup: CDR1 MGHRA, CDR2 YSYEKL. CDR3 bases: TGCGCCAGCAGCCAAGTGTTAGCGGGGCGGTACAATGAGCAGTTCTTC. Amino acids: CASSQVLAGRYNEQFF.

J is TRBJ2-5 and V is TRBV6-9; D is unresolved. Near its end, the DNA agrees better with TRBJ2-7, so the J call may be wrong. The CDR3 contains 12 residues. The germline CDR1 and CDR2 sequences are MNHGY and SVAAGI. In DNA, the CDR3 is TGTGCCAGCACCAAAGGGTCTCACGAGCAGTACTTC. Its translation is CASTKGSHEQYF.

The chain combines TRBV5-1 with TRBJ2-7, with 8 positions matching TRBD1. In germline, CDR1 is SGHRS, CDR2 YFSETQ. The CDR3 extends over 14 amino acids. The V segment lost 4 bases and the J segment 3 bases; nucleotides outside the gene matches: 6. As DNA, the CDR3 is TGCGCCAGCAGCCCGTTGGACAGGGACTACGAGCAGTACTTC. Amino acids: CASSPLDRDYEQYF. The variable domain in full, with the rest retrieved from reference TRBV5-1 and TRBJ2-7, is KAGVTQTPRYLIKTRGQQVTLSCSPISGHRSVSWYQQTPGQGLQFLFEYFSETQRNKGNFPGRFSGRQFSNSRSEMNVSTLELGDSALYLCASSPLDRDYEQYFGPGTRLTVT.

This clonotype was seen a handful of times. This sequence joins TRBV5-6 and TRBJ2-4; D not resolved. Matching the DNA end better, TRBJ2-7 makes the J call doubtful. Germline CDR1 SGHDT, CDR2 YYEEEE. The CDR3 covers 12 residues. The CDR3 DNA reads as TGTGCCAGCAGCTTGGCAAGGGCCGAGCAGTACTTC. This translates into CASSLARAEQYF.

This sequence joins TRBV20-1 and TRBJ1-5; TRBD1 aligns across 8 bases. V lost 5 bases and J lost 7; bases outside the gene matches: 7. The length of the CDR3 is 13 residues. The germline CDR1 and CDR2 sequences are DFQATT and SNEGSKA (reference sequence). The CDR3: CSAWTGWEQPQHF. In DNA, the CDR3 is TGCAGTGCTTGGACAGGGTGGGAACAGCCCCAGCATTTT.

The chain couples TRBV12-3 or TRBV12-4 to TRBJ2-7, with 9 bases matching TRBD2. The junction had 12 bases not matched to a gene; V was cut back by 5 bases and J by 4 bases. This CDR3 is 16 amino acids long. The chain's CDR3 is CASSPQAAGGLYEQYF. Written as DNA, the CDR3 is TGTGCCAGCAGTCCCCAGGCAGCGGGGGGTCTATACGAGCAGTACTTC.

There are a few counts of this clonotype. The chain is built from TRBV5-5 and TRBJ2-6; D may be TRBD1 or TRBD2 (5 bases each). Looked up from germline, CDR1 is SGHKS and CDR2 is YYEKEE (reference sequence). The V end lost 1 base, the J end lost 0 bases, and 11 bases lay between the germline ends. The CDR3 totals 17 residues. The CDR3 nucleotides are TGTGCCAGCAGCTTGCGGGACCCGTTCTCTGGGGCCAACGTCCTGACTTTC. Translating gives CASSLRDPFSGANVLTF. Using reference TRBV5-5 and TRBJ2-6 for the parts outside the CDR3, the full variable domain is DAGVTQSPTHLIKTRGQQVTLRCSPISGHKSVSWYQQVLGQGPQFIFQYYEKEERGRGNFPDRFSARQFPNYSSELNVNALLLGDSALYLCASSLRDPFSGANVLTFGAGSRLTVL.

V usage is TRBV6-5 and J usage is TRBJ2-7; tentative D call: TRBD1 (6 bases). Germline lookup yields CDR1 MNHEY and CDR2 SVGAGI. The ends were cut back, 8 bases at V and 1 base at J, with 18 bases in the middle. The CDR3 is 15 amino acids. CDR3 DNA: TGTGCCAGCGGCCTACAGACAGGACCTTCCTACGAGCAGTACTTC. It specifies CASGLQTGPSYEQYF.

The gene calls are TRBV12-3 or TRBV12-4 and TRBJ2-5; TRBD1 aligns across 7 bases. The ends lost 6 bases at V and 5 bases at J; junction bases unmatched: 12. The CDR3 consists of 15 residues. In DNA form, the CDR3 reads TGTGCCAGCAGCCCTCTTAAACAGGGGTGGGAGACCCAGTACTTC. This gives the protein CASSPLKQGWETQYF.

This chain joins TRBV14 and TRBJ2-1; 9 bases line up with TRBD2. The CDR3 consists of 17 residues. The trim removed 0 bases at V and 4 bases at J, leaving 7 bases unmatched. CDR1 SGHDN and CDR2 FVKESK come from the germline V gene. CDR3 nucleotides: TGTGCCAGCAGCCAAGATCTGAGACTAGCGGCTTACAATGAGCAGTTCTTC. This gives the protein CASSQDLRLAAYNEQFF.

The genes are TRBV20-1 and TRBJ2-7, with TRBD1 as a possible D gene (5 bases). This CDR3 has 14 residues. V lost 3 bases to trimming and J lost 3 bases, with 15 bases between them. Germline V lookup: CDR1 DFQATT, CDR2 SNEGSKA (reference sequence). The CDR3 DNA reads TGCAGTGCTAGTAACTACAAGGGGCTCTACGAGCAGTACTTC. Protein sequence: CSASNYKGLYEQYF.

The chain has TRBV10-3 and TRBJ1-5; tentatively, D is TRBD1 (5 bases). V dropped 0 bases and J dropped 7 bases, with 13 bases sitting between them. Germline V gives CDR1 ENHRY, CDR2 SYGVKD. This CDR3 has 15 residues. This CDR3 reads CAISESEGDDQPQHF. The CDR3 DNA is TGTGCCATCAGTGAGTCGGAAGGGGACGACCAGCCCCAGCATTTT.

The rearrangement links TRBV5-1 to TRBJ2-1, with D perhaps matching TRBD2 (6 bases). Trimming left V 2 bases short and J 5 bases short, with 20 bases between. CDR1 and CDR2 (germline): SGHRS, YFSETQ. There are 17 residues in the CDR3. For the CDR3, the DNA is TGCGCCAGCAGCTTAGGTCAGCCGGCGGGGTCCCACAATGAGCAGTTCTTC. Its protein product is CASSLGQPAGSHNEQFF.

The chain employs TRBV25-1 and TRBJ1-2; D is uncertain. Trimming removed 5 bases from V and 4 bases from J, with 11 bases in between. Germline values: CDR1 MGHDK, CDR2 SYGVNS. CDR3 size: 13 residues. The CDR3 sequence is CASSSPAVYGYTF. Written as DNA, the CDR3 is TGTGCCAGCAGTTCCCCGGCGGTCTATGGCTACACCTTC.

Only a few counts were recorded for this clonotype. This chain joins TRBV12-3 or TRBV12-4 and TRBJ2-7; a possible D gene is TRBD1 (6 bases). CDR3 length equals 14 residues. V was trimmed by 5 bases and J by 3 bases, leaving 14 bases between them. CDR3 bases: TGTGCCAGCAGTCCGGACAGACTCTACTACGAGCAGTACTTC. Translation gives CASSPDRLYYEQYF.

There are a few counts of this clonotype. The V and J genes are TRBV7-9 and TRBJ2-3, with D perhaps assigned TRBD1 or TRBD2 (5 bases each). V lost 6 bases and J lost 7, with 11 bases in between. CDR1 and CDR2 from the germline V gene are SEHNR and FQNEAQ (reference sequence). CDR3 length: 12 amino acids. The CDR3 reads CASSPGSHTQYF. The CDR3 DNA reads TGTGCCAGCAGTCCAGGGAGCCATACGCAGTATTTT.

The chain has TRBV12-3 or TRBV12-4 and TRBJ2-7; D not resolved. Trimming took 6 bases from V and 0 from J, leaving 15 bases between them. The CDR3 is 15 residues long. For the CDR3, the DNA is TGTGCCAGCAGGGCAGGTTCGACGAGCTCCTACGAGCAGTACTTC. Protein sequence: CASRAGSTSSYEQYF.

As regards this clonotype: One end of the junction is discordant with germline, which a read error may explain. The chain has TRBV7-7 and TRBJ2-5; D is unresolved. The J call may be incorrect, as the DNA end agrees better with TRBJ2-1. The CDR3 contains 14 residues. Per the germline V gene, CDR1 is SSHAT and CDR2 is FNYEAQ (reference sequence). CDR3 sequence (DNA): TGTGCTAGCAGCTTAGGGTCAGTCCAAGAGACCCAGTTCTTC. The encoded protein is CASSLGSVQETQFF.

The chain is built from TRBV12-3 or TRBV12-4 and TRBJ2-3, with 7 bases identical to TRBD1. J gave up 6 bases and V 10 bases, and 16 bases lay outside the gene matches. This CDR3 comprises 15 residues. Here the CDR3 DNA reads TGTGCCACGGCCCCGGGACAGACTTACGGGGATACGCAGTATTTT. Translated: CATAPGQTYGDTQYF.

This clonotype was observed a few times. V is TRBV20-1 and J is TRBJ2-4, with TRBD2 matching 8 bases. Matching the DNA end better, TRBJ2-5 makes the J call doubtful. The CDR3 sequence is 13 residues long. Germline CDR1 is DFQATT and CDR2 is SNEGSKA (reference sequence). CDR3 loop: CSAAGGEWETQYF. The CDR3 nucleotides are TGCAGTGCCGCGGGGGGTGAATGGGAGACCCAGTACTTC.

This clonotype was recorded a few times. This chain uses TRBV27 with TRBJ1-1; the D gene is possibly TRBD1 (5 bases). The CDR3 is 13 residues long. V lost 6 bases and J 4 bases, leaving 12 bases between the germline ends. The germline gives CDR1 MNHEY, CDR2 SMNVEV (reference sequence). The CDR3 bases are TGTGCCAGCAGGCTAAGGGGACCCACTGAAGCTTTCTTT. This encodes CASRLRGPTEAFF.

The table lists this clonotype with many counts. V and J are TRBV6-6 and TRBJ2-3; no definite D call. The CDR3 totals 11 residues. The V end was cut by 6 bases, the J end by 4 bases, with 5 bases between. CDR1 is MNHNY and CDR2 is SVGAGI in the germline V gene (reference sequence). The CDR3 spells CASSAADTQYF. The CDR3 DNA reads TGTGCCAGCAGCGCCGCAGATACGCAGTATTTT.

This clonotype was observed a few times. The J gene is TRBJ2-1, the V gene TRBV6-6, with 11 positions matching TRBD2. The CDR3 contains 15 residues. The germline CDR1 and CDR2 sequences are MNHNY and SVGAGI (reference sequence). Losses at the gene ends were 6 bases for V and 4 bases for J; bases not matched to a gene: 5. In nucleotides, the CDR3 is TGTGCCAGCAGGATTAGCGGGGGGGCTTACAATGAGCAGTTCTTC. Its protein is CASRISGGAYNEQFF.

J is TRBJ1-4 and V is TRBV29-1; D may be TRBD1 (6 bases). Per the germline V gene, CDR1 is SQVTM and CDR2 is ANQGSEA. Trimming took off 8 bases at V and 0 bases at J, with 19 bases between the two ends. This CDR3 is 16 amino acids long. Written as DNA, the CDR3 is TGCAGCAACTGGCAGGGGACTCCAGCAACTAATGAAAAACTGTTTTTT. It yields the protein CSNWQGTPATNEKLFF.

This clonotype was detected many times. The chain uses TRBV12-3 or TRBV12-4 and TRBJ2-5, with TRBD2 identical over 10 bases. The CDR3 runs to 13 residues. Germline trimming cut 6 bases from V and 2 bases from J; bases unmatched to any gene: 0. The CDR3 loop reads CASRLAGQETQYF. In nucleotides, the CDR3 is TGTGCCAGCAGACTAGCGGGGCAAGAGACCCAGTACTTC.

This clonotype was counted between two and nine times. The chain combines TRBV12-3 or TRBV12-4 with TRBJ2-7, with a tentative D call TRBD1 (6 bases). This CDR3 has 15 amino acids. The V end lost 1 base, the J end lost 4 bases, and 14 bases lay between the germline ends. CDR3 sequence reads: CASSLGQAPEYEQYF. CDR3 sequence (DNA): TGTGCCAGCAGTTTAGGACAGGCCCCTGAATACGAGCAGTACTTC.

The chain couples TRBV2 to TRBJ2-5; 12 bases align to TRBD2. Trimming cost V 6 bases and J 11 bases; bases outside gene matches: 13. The CDR3 is made up of 15 amino acids. Germline V lookup: CDR1 SNHLY, CDR2 FYNNEI. The CDR3 bases are TGTGCCAGCAGACCTACTAGCGGGGGGATTCAAGAGCAGTACTTC. This translates into CASRPTSGGIQEQYF. Full variable domain (remainder filled in from reference TRBV2 and TRBJ2-5): EPEVTQTPSHQVTQMGQEVILRCVPISNHLYFYWYRQILGQKVEFLVSFYNNEISEKSEIFDDQFSVERPDGSNFTLKIRSTKLEDSAMYFCASRPTSGGIQEQYFGPGTRLLVL.

Only a few counts were recorded for this clonotype. The chain links TRBV4-1 to TRBJ2-1; possibly TRBD1 or TRBD2 for D (7 bases each). The CDR3 length is 16 residues. In germline, CDR1 is MGHRA, CDR2 YSYEKL. The V end was cut by 1 base, the J end by 2 bases, with 12 bases between. For the CDR3, the DNA is TGCGCCAGCAGCCAAGGGGGAGGGGGCACCTACAATGAGCAGTTCTTC. This translates into CASSQGGGGTYNEQFF.